These 10 T cell receptor beta chains share one sample of origin, sequenced in a study of shared clonotypes between healthy human individuals. Generated by immunoSEQ multiplex PCR, the TCRdb table keeps only in-frame clones and is missing some. The repertoire includes some 510,000 clones, 79% of them detected once, and under 15% sits in the top ten. Sample: PBMCs. These receptors all stem from a middle-aged woman in good health. Some clones in this sample may be carry-over from other donors' samples.

This chain connects TRBV12-2 to TRBJ2-5; the table gives TRBD2 as D, unverified against the DNA. TRBV12-2 is a recognized pseudogene. This CDR3 has 19 residues. DNA for the CDR3: TGTGCAAGTCGCTTTGGCCAACTAGCGGGCCGGGAATGCCAAGAGACCCAGTACTTC. Translating gives CASRFGQLAGRECQETQYF.

V and J are TRBV28 and TRBJ2-5, with D maybe TRBD2 (5 bases). Germline values: CDR1 MDHEN, CDR2 SYDVKM. Trimming took 6 bases from V and 4 from J, leaving 12 bases between them. The CDR3 covers 13 residues. CDR3 sequence reads: CASSPPGRETQYF. In DNA, the CDR3 is TGTGCCAGCAGCCCCCCGGGGAGAGAGACCCAGTACTTC.

The rearrangement uses TRBV7-2 and TRBJ2-7; D might be TRBD2 (6 bases). This CDR3 is built from 15 residues. Germline values: CDR1 SGHTA, CDR2 FQGNSA. Trimming removed 3 bases at V and 0 bases at J, with 12 bases between. The CDR3 sequence: CASSLSSESSYEQYF. The CDR3 DNA sequence: TGTGCCAGCAGCTTGTCTAGCGAGAGCTCCTACGAGCAGTACTTC.

The genes are TRBV7-9 and TRBJ2-2, with a tentative D call TRBD1 (5 bases). Germline assignment: CDR1 SEHNR and CDR2 FQNEAQ (reference sequence). V dropped 5 bases and J dropped 8 bases, with 9 bases sitting between them. The CDR3 has 12 residues. CDR3 residues: CASSNNRGELFF. DNA for the CDR3: TGTGCCAGCAGCAATAACAGGGGGGAGCTGTTTTTT. The whole variable domain, filled in from reference TRBV7-9 and TRBJ2-2, reads DTGVSQNPRHKITKRGQNVTFRCDPISEHNRLYWYRQTLGQGPEFLTYFQNEAQLEKSRLLSDRFSAERPKGSFSTLEIQRTEQGDSAMYLCASSNNRGELFFGEGSRLTVL.

The chain employs TRBV25-1 and TRBJ2-1; 7 bases are a match to TRBD2. V was clipped by 3 bases and J by 10 bases; unmatched bases: 12. The V gene's germline CDR1 is MGHDK and CDR2 SYGVNS. The CDR3 loop spans 15 amino acids. CDR3 residues: CASSEAGDRSWEQFF. The CDR3, as DNA: TGTGCCAGCAGTGAGGCGGGAGATCGTTCGTGGGAGCAGTTCTTC.

V gene TRBV29-1 combines with J gene TRBJ2-1; 12 nucleotides line up with TRBD2. This CDR3 region has 14 residues. Germline V CDR1 and CDR2: SQVTM, ANQGSEA. The junction had 5 bases not matched to a gene; V was cut back by 4 bases and J by 7 bases. CDR3 residues: CSVGLAGDMNEQFF. CDR3 DNA sequence: TGCAGCGTTGGACTAGCGGGAGATATGAATGAGCAGTTCTTC.

The V gene is TRBV25-1, the J gene TRBJ2-3; no definite D call. In germline, CDR1 is MGHDK, CDR2 SYGVNS. The CDR3 spans 14 residues. V was trimmed by 2 bases and J by 3 bases, leaving 9 bases between them. The CDR3 loop is CASSEPLATDTQYF. The DNA for the CDR3 is TGTGCCAGCAGTGAACCCTTGGCGACAGATACGCAGTATTTT.

The rearrangement uses TRBV6-1 and TRBJ1-1; 7 positions agree with TRBD1. V lost 10 bases and J lost 1; bases outside the gene matches: 6. This CDR3 is 13 amino acids long. Germline CDR1 is MNHNS and CDR2 is SASEGT. DNA for the CDR3: TGTGCCAACACCGGGACAGCGAACACTGAAGCTTTCTTT. It translates to CANTGTANTEAFF.

V and J are TRBV5-4 and TRBJ2-1; 10 nucleotides line up with TRBD2. The V gene end was trimmed by 0 bases and the J gene end by 3 bases; junction bases not matched to a gene: 0. This CDR3 has 15 residues. Germline V gives CDR1 SGHNT, CDR2 YYREEE (reference sequence). The chain's CDR3 is CASSLASGSYNEQFF. CDR3 in DNA: TGTGCCAGCAGCTTGGCTAGCGGGAGCTACAATGAGCAGTTCTTC.

V gene TRBV7-2 combines with J gene TRBJ2-1; no firm D call. The CDR3 is made up of 12 amino acids. V was pared by 1 base and J by 5 bases, with 3 bases between. CDR1 is SGHTA and CDR2 is FQGNSA in the germline V gene. CDR3 bases: TGTGCCAGCAGCTTAGACCACAATGAGCAGTTCTTC. This translates into CASSLDHNEQFF.